What follows are 23 T cell receptor beta chains derived from one specimen sequenced in a study of patients and donors after allogeneic stem cell transplantation. TCRdb reprocessed the RT-PCR reads via MiXCR and lists one record per CDR3 protein. In the table there are 100,000 to 120,000 distinct CDR3 sequences, roughly 37% of which are singletons. The specimen was blood, either unsorted or a sorted T cell fraction (not recorded which). Receptor source: a human donor who was either an allogeneic HSCT recipient or a stem cell or donor lymphocyte infusion donor (not recorded which). It is not recorded whose cells these are; they may come from a transplant donor.

The rearrangement links TRBV4-3 to TRBJ2-3, with 11 bases aligning to TRBD2. The CDR3 has 15 residues. Losses at the gene ends were 2 bases for V and 3 bases for J; bases not matched to a gene: 1. The germline CDR1 and CDR2 sequences are LGHNA and YSLEER. This CDR3 reads CASSQLAGGTDTQYF. CDR3 coding DNA: TGCGCCAGCAGCCAACTAGCGGGAGGAACAGATACGCAGTATTTT.

The chain is built from TRBV6-5 and TRBJ1-2; 7 nucleotides agree with TRBD1. There are 15 residues in the CDR3. Germline loops: CDR1 MNHEY, CDR2 SVGAGI. The ends lost 2 bases at V and 4 bases at J; junction bases unmatched: 7. DNA of the CDR3: TGTGCCAGCAGTTACCTGGGACAGACTTTCTATGGCTACACCTTC. Translation: CASSYLGQTFYGYTF.

V is TRBV27 and J is TRBJ1-1; D call uncertain. Germline V CDR1 and CDR2: MNHEY, SMNVEV (reference sequence). Trimming cost V 5 bases and J 0 bases, with 13 bases left between them. This CDR3 has 15 residues. Written as DNA, the CDR3 is TGTGCCAGCAGTCCGGACCACAAGATGAACACTGAAGCTTTCTTT. It yields the protein CASSPDHKMNTEAFF.

The chain couples TRBV20-1 to TRBJ2-7; 10 bases are shared with TRBD2. This CDR3 is 13 amino acids long. The germline V gene has CDR1 DFQATT and CDR2 SNEGSKA (reference sequence). Germline trimming cut 2 bases from V and 5 bases from J; bases unmatched to any gene: 3. CDR3 amino acids: CSARWLAGDEQYF. DNA of the CDR3: TGCAGTGCTAGATGGCTAGCGGGAGACGAGCAGTACTTC.

This clonotype was counted a few times. The chain recombines TRBV27 with TRBJ2-1, with 12 bases fitting TRBD2. Germline assignment: CDR1 MNHEY and CDR2 SMNVEV (reference sequence). The CDR3 length is 19 residues. Trimming cost V 6 bases and J 1 base; bases outside gene matches: 13. The CDR3 DNA reads as TGTGCCAGCAGCCCCAGGACTAGCGGGGAGGTGGAGTCCTACAATGAGCAGTTCTTC. This sequence encodes CASSPRTSGEVESYNEQFF.

Only one count was recorded for this clonotype. DNA of the CDR3: TGCGCCAGCAGCGGACTGACACTCCTCACAGATACGCAGTATTTT. Protein: CASSGLTLLTDTQYF. The rearrangement uses TRBV5-1 and TRBJ2-3, with D possibly matching TRBD2 (5 bases). Trimming removed 4 bases from V and 2 bases from J, with 14 bases in between. The CDR3 is 15 amino acids. The V gene's germline CDR1 is SGHRS and CDR2 YFSETQ. Together with reference TRBV5-1 and TRBJ2-3, the CDR3 gives the full variable domain: KAGVTQTPRYLIKTRGQQVTLSCSPISGHRSVSWYQQTPGQGLQFLFEYFSETQRNKGNFPGRFSGRQFSNSRSEMNVSTLELGDSALYLCASSGLTLLTDTQYFGPGTRLTVL.

This clonotype has at least ten counts. V and J are TRBV4-2 and TRBJ1-4, with TRBD1 identical over 7 bases. Germline CDR1 and CDR2: LGHNA and YNFKEQ. V trimming: 4 bases; J trimming: 8 bases; junction bases outside the gene matches: 7. This CDR3 region has 14 residues. CDR3 residues: CASSLRQGGEKLFF. The CDR3 nucleotides are TGTGCCAGCAGCCTCCGACAGGGCGGAGAAAAACTGTTTTTT.

This clonotype turned up a few times. The genes are TRBV6-2 or TRBV6-3 and TRBJ2-1; no clear D gene. CDR1 is MNHEY and CDR2 is SVGEGT in the germline V gene. V shed 7 bases and J shed 0 bases, with 13 bases lying between them. The CDR3 has 15 amino acids. The CDR3 spells CASTLTPSSYNEQFF. DNA of the CDR3: TGTGCCAGCACCCTGACTCCGAGCTCCTACAATGAGCAGTTCTTC.

The chain employs TRBV12-3 or TRBV12-4 and TRBJ1-5, with a possible D match to TRBD1 (6 bases). Trimming left V 2 bases short and J 0 bases short, with 8 bases between. CDR3 size: 15 residues. This CDR3 is CASSLRGYSNQPQHF. The CDR3 DNA reads as TGTGCCAGCAGTTTAAGGGGGTATAGCAATCAGCCCCAGCATTTT.

This clonotype was seen a few times. The gene calls are TRBV6-5 and TRBJ2-3; D is possibly TRBD1 or TRBD2 (5 bases each). The CDR3 is 15 residues long. The V end lost 6 bases, the J end lost 2 bases, and 15 bases lay between the germline ends. Germline-derived CDR1 and CDR2 are MNHEY and SVGAGI. The CDR3 DNA reads as TGTGCCAGCAGCCCCGGGTGGGGGTACACAGATACGCAGTATTTT. Protein sequence: CASSPGWGYTDTQYF.

As concerns this clonotype: The germline gene is not matched at one end of the junction; a read error may be the cause. V gene TRBV4-3 combines with J gene TRBJ1-2, with D unresolved. The CDR3 runs to 14 residues. CDR1 and CDR2 from the germline V gene are LGHNA and YSLEER. Here the CDR3 reads CASGQDDSNYGYTF. The CDR3, as DNA: TGCGCCAGCGGCCAAGATGACTCTAACTATGGCTACACCTTC.

Notes on this clonotype: Because the CDR3's place on the DNA is in doubt, the DNA is left out and the CDR3 is given as listed by TCRdb. The chain couples TRBV29-1 to TRBJ1-2; TRBD1, the D gene given by the table, was not confirmed from the DNA. The CDR3 comprises 11 residues, both ends counted. CDR1 SQVTM and CDR2 ANQGSEA come from the germline V gene. The CDR3 protein is CSVGRGYGCTF.

This clonotype showed up just a few times. J is TRBJ1-1 and V is TRBV29-1; D is unresolved. The germline CDR1 and CDR2 sequences are SQVTM and ANQGSEA. The CDR3 totals 11 residues. V dropped 6 bases and J dropped 6 bases, with 11 bases sitting between them. The CDR3 protein is CSVVRGSEAFF. CDR3 sequence (DNA): TGCAGCGTCGTGCGGGGATCTGAAGCTTTCTTT.

This chain joins TRBV4-1 and TRBJ1-1; 8 bases fit TRBD1. V trimming: 4 bases; J trimming: 7 bases; junction bases outside the gene matches: 14. The CDR3 loop spans 16 amino acids. CDR1 is MGHRA, CDR2 YSYEKL, per germline. As DNA, the CDR3 is TGCGCCAGCAGCCCCCCAGGCCTGGACAGGGATTTTGAAGCTTTCTTT. The encoded protein is CASSPPGLDRDFEAFF.

This clonotype turned up a few times. V gene TRBV29-1 combines with J gene TRBJ2-5, with D tentatively TRBD2 (5 bases). V lost 1 base, J lost 7 bases, and 16 bases lay in between. Germline values: CDR1 SQVTM, CDR2 ANQGSEA. CDR3 length: 14 residues. The CDR3 loop reads CSVEAEASVRTQYF. CDR3 DNA sequence: TGCAGCGTTGAAGCGGAGGCCTCTGTCCGGACCCAGTACTTC. Combining the CDR3 with reference TRBV29-1 and TRBJ2-5 gives the whole variable domain SAVISQKPSRDICQRGTSLTIQCQVDSQVTMMFWYRQQPGQSLTLIATANQGSEATYESGFVIDKFPISRPNLTFSTLTVSNMSPEDSSIYLCSVEAEASVRTQYFGPGTRLLVL.

The rearrangement links TRBV25-1 to TRBJ2-7; D ambiguous. Germline CDR1 and CDR2: MGHDK and SYGVNS. Deletions cut 7 bases from V and 2 bases from J, with 18 bases between. The CDR3 covers 15 residues. CDR3 coding DNA: TGTGCCAGCACCCAGGTAGACACTTTCACCTACGAGCAGTACTTC. This gives the protein CASTQVDTFTYEQYF.

The rearrangement links TRBV5-1 to TRBJ1-2, with a possible D match to TRBD1 (6 bases). CDR1 is SGHRS, CDR2 YFSETQ, per germline. The V gene lost 0 bases and the J gene lost 6 bases, with 12 bases spanning the gap. The CDR3 totals 14 residues. This chain's CDR3 is CASSLEGRGDGYTF. In DNA, the CDR3 is TGCGCCAGCAGCTTGGAAGGCAGGGGAGATGGCTACACCTTC.

This chain joins TRBV7-2 and TRBJ1-2; no definite D call. V shed 5 bases and J shed 3 bases, with 13 bases lying between them. Germline values: CDR1 SGHTA, CDR2 FQGNSA. CDR3 length: 14 residues. The CDR3 loop reads CASSPDSGDYGYTF. The CDR3 region has the DNA TGTGCCAGCAGCCCGGATTCTGGCGACTATGGCTACACCTTC.

The gene calls are TRBV12-3 or TRBV12-4 and TRBJ2-7; D gene uncertain. The CDR3 extends over 14 amino acids. Trimming shortened V by 2 bases and J by 2 bases, and 10 bases separated the two germline ends. CDR3 sequence reads: CASSLRHGAYEQYF. DNA of the CDR3: TGTGCCAGCAGTTTACGTCACGGAGCCTACGAGCAGTACTTC.

This clonotype was observed a handful of times. CDR3 protein: CASSLDGTDGYTF. The CDR3 nucleotides read TGCGCCAGCAGCTTGGACGGGACGGATGGCTACACCTTC. The chain recombines TRBV5-1 with TRBJ1-2; TRBD1 is a possible D gene (5 bases). CDR3 length equals 13 residues. Germline assignment: CDR1 SGHRS and CDR2 YFSETQ. V lost 0 bases and J 6 bases, leaving 9 bases between the germline ends.

The chain links TRBV20-1 to TRBJ2-3, with a weak D call TRBD2 (5 bases). The CDR3 contains 11 residues. V was shortened by 5 bases and J by 9 bases, with 12 bases between the two germline ends. CDR1 and CDR2 (germline): DFQATT, SNEGSKA (reference sequence). The CDR3 DNA reads as TGCAGTGCTTTAGAACTAGACACGCAGTATTTT. Translation: CSALELDTQYF.

This clonotype occurred a few times. The genes are TRBV12-3 or TRBV12-4 and TRBJ1-1; the D gene is possibly TRBD1 (6 bases). The CDR3 runs 13 residues. V lost 6 bases to trimming and J lost 11 bases, with 19 bases between them. The CDR3: CASSSLRGNRAFF. The DNA for the CDR3 is TGTGCCAGCAGCTCCTTGAGGGGGAATCGGGCTTTCTTT.

The rearrangement uses TRBV4-2 and TRBJ2-3, with D maybe TRBD2 (6 bases). Germline CDR1 and CDR2: LGHNA and YNFKEQ. This CDR3 region has 15 residues. Trimming removed 3 bases at V and 0 bases at J, with 10 bases between. CDR3 loop: CASSHSGASTDTQYF. The CDR3 bases are TGTGCCAGCAGCCATAGCGGAGCTAGCACAGATACGCAGTATTTT.